This TCR beta chain was retrieved from a study of early T cells in non-severe SARS-CoV-2 infection. Germline trimming cut 3 bases from V and 5 bases from J; bases unmatched to any gene: 9. Germline V gene lookup returns CDR1 SGHVS and CDR2 FNYEAQ. The length of the CDR3 is 15 residues. TCRdb used MiXCR to reprocess the 5' RACE reads, holding one entry per CDR3 protein. Among 26,000 or so distinct CDR3 sequences listed, roughly 4.1% were seen once. This receptor was obtained from an adult who was a healthcare worker with PCR-confirmed SARS-CoV-2 infection or an uninfected control (not recorded which). The material sequenced was whole blood. This chain connects TRBV7-6 to TRBJ2-5; 7 bases are a match to TRBD1. The CDR3 DNA is TGTGCCAGCAGCTTGTTTCTGGGACAGCCGGAGACCCAGTACTTC. The encoded protein is CASSLFLGQPETQYF.